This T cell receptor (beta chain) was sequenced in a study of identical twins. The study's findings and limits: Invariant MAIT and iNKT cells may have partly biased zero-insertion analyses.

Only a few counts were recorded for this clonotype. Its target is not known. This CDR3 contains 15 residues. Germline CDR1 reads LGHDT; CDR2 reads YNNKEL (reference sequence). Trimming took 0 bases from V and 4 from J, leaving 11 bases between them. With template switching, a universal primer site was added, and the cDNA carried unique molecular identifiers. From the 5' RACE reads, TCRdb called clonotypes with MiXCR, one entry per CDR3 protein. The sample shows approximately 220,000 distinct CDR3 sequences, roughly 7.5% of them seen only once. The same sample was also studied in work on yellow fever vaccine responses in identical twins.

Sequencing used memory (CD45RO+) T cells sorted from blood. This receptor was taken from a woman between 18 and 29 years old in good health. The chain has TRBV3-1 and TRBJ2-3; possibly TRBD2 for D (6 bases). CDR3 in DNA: TGTGCCAGCAGCCAAGATCTCGGCGGGGCAGATACGCAGTATTTT. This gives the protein CASSQDLGGADTQYF.